A single sample gave rise to the 27 T cell receptor beta chains below, sequenced in a study of cytomegalovirus exposure and HLA in healthy donors. Both 60 Vbeta primers and 13 Jbeta primers went into the PCR. This table comes from immunoSEQ multiplex PCR, and its TCRdb copy is limited to in-frame clones, with some not included. The data contain approximately 70,000 clones, roughly four fifths of them singletons. Specimen: PBMCs. These receptors were obtained from a woman aged 55-69 years in good health and CMV-seropositive.

The chain uses TRBV25-1 and TRBJ1-6, with D maybe TRBD1 (6 bases). The CDR3 sequence is 13 residues long. Deletions cut 3 bases from V and 10 bases from J, with 10 bases between. The germline CDR1 and CDR2 sequences are MGHDK and SYGVNS. CDR3 nucleotide sequence: TGTGCCAGCAGTGAGGGGGGGCGGTCACCCCTCCACTTT. This gives the protein CASSEGGRSPLHF.

CDR3: CASSFGDGELFF. The CDR3, as DNA: TGTGCCAGCAGCTTCGGAGACGGGGAGCTGTTTTTT. V and J are TRBV7-9 and TRBJ2-2; D uncertain. CDR3 length equals 12 residues. Germline V gene data show CDR1 as SEHNR and CDR2 as FQNEAQ (reference sequence). The ends were cut back, 3 bases at V and 7 bases at J, with 6 bases in the middle.

V is TRBV7-9 and J is TRBJ1-4; D may be TRBD1 (6 bases). Germline lookup yields CDR1 SEHNR and CDR2 FQNEAQ (reference sequence). Trimming removed 4 bases from V and 5 bases from J, with 11 bases in between. The CDR3 is 14 residues long. CDR3 sequence (DNA): TGTGCCAGCAGCTCTGGGGGCTTCAATGAAAAACTGTTTTTT. This translates into CASSSGGFNEKLFF.

V and J are TRBV7-9 and TRBJ1-6, with unresolved D. CDR3 length equals 16 residues. The germline V gene encodes CDR1 SEHNR and CDR2 FQNEAQ (reference sequence). V was trimmed by 1 base and J by 5 bases, leaving 12 bases between them. In DNA, the CDR3 is TGTGCCAGCAGCTTAGGGTTCATAGAGGATAATTCACCCCTCCACTTT. It codes for CASSLGFIEDNSPLHF. The complete variable domain, with remaining parts taken from reference TRBV7-9 and TRBJ1-6, reads DTGVSQNPRHKITKRGQNVTFRCDPISEHNRLYWYRQTLGQGPEFLTYFQNEAQLEKSRLLSDRFSAERPKGSFSTLEIQRTEQGDSAMYLCASSLGFIEDNSPLHFGNGTRLTVT.

This clone was seen only a few times. The rearrangement links TRBV5-1 to TRBJ2-7; maybe TRBD1 (5 bases). V was shortened by 3 bases and J by 2 bases, with 12 bases between the two germline ends. Germline-derived CDR1 and CDR2 are SGHRS and YFSETQ. The CDR3 is 14 amino acids. CDR3 protein: CASSSMTATYEQYF. DNA for the CDR3: TGCGCCAGCAGCTCGATGACAGCTACCTACGAGCAGTACTTC.

This chain joins TRBV5-1 and TRBJ1-1, with 11 bases fitting TRBD1. Germline CDR1 is SGHRS and CDR2 is YFSETQ. This CDR3 contains 15 residues. Germline trimming cut 4 bases from V and 6 bases from J; bases unmatched to any gene: 8. As DNA, the CDR3 is TGCGCCAGCAGCCAAAGGACAGGGGGCGAAGCTGAAGCTTTCTTT. Its protein product is CASSQRTGGEAEAFF.

The CDR3 DNA reads as TGTGCCACCAGCAGAGATGTGGACAGCGGGGGGTACAATGAGCAGTTCTTC. Its protein product is CATSRDVDSGGYNEQFF. This sequence joins TRBV15 and TRBJ2-1; 9 bases map to TRBD2. The CDR3 totals 17 residues. Germline V gives CDR1 LNHNV, CDR2 YYDKDF (reference sequence). J lost 4 bases, V lost 0 bases, and 7 bases had no gene match. The full variable domain, in which reference TRBV15 and TRBJ2-1 provide the parts outside the CDR3, is DAMVIQNPRYQVTQFGKPVTLSCSQTLNHNVMYWYQQKSSQAPKLLFHYYDKDFNNEADTPDNFQSRRPNTSFCFLDIRSPGLGDTAMYLCATSRDVDSGGYNEQFFGPGTRLTVL.

This chain links TRBV7-8 with TRBJ1-2, with 7 bases lining up with TRBD1. The germline V gene encodes CDR1 SGHVS and CDR2 FQNEAQ. Trimming took 5 bases from V and 10 from J; bases not matched to a gene: 13. The CDR3 is 14 amino acids. The CDR3 here is CASSIPGQPTAYTF. The CDR3, as DNA: TGTGCCAGCAGCATACCGGGACAGCCTACCGCCTACACCTTC.

The gene calls are TRBV19 and TRBJ2-5, with 11 nucleotides matching TRBD2. Germline V lookup: CDR1 LNHDA, CDR2 SQIVND (reference sequence). Trimming took 6 bases from V and 2 from J; bases not matched to a gene: 5. This CDR3 contains 15 residues. The CDR3 bases are TGTGCCAGTAGCGTGGGACTAGCGGTGCAAGAGACCCAGTACTTC. As protein: CASSVGLAVQETQYF.

The rearrangement uses TRBV27 and TRBJ2-3; unclear D gene. CDR1 and CDR2 (germline): MNHEY, SMNVEV (reference sequence). CDR3 length equals 14 residues. V dropped 7 bases and J dropped 4 bases, with 15 bases sitting between them. CDR3 nucleotide sequence: TGTGCCAGCACCCATCCCGGGTCCTCAGATACGCAGTATTTT. This codes for CASTHPGSSDTQYF.

J is TRBJ2-7 and V is TRBV27; D possibly corresponds to TRBD1 (6 bases). This CDR3 has 16 residues. Per the germline V gene, CDR1 is MNHEY and CDR2 is SMNVEV (reference sequence). Trimming stripped 8 bases from V and 4 bases from J, with 24 bases between. The CDR3 here is CASGIMHRVPTYEQYF. The CDR3 nucleotides are TGTGCCAGCGGTATTATGCACAGGGTTCCGACGTACGAGCAGTACTTC.

The chain couples TRBV7-3 to TRBJ2-7; 14 positions match TRBD2. Germline V gene sequence: CDR1 SGHTA, CDR2 FQGTGA. This CDR3 comprises 16 residues. The trim removed 5 bases at V and 7 bases at J, leaving 10 bases unmatched. CDR3 coding DNA: TGTGCCAGCAGCCTGACTAGCGGGGGGGCTTTGGAAGAGCAGTACTTC. Amino acid sequence: CASSLTSGGALEEQYF.

The chain employs TRBV2 and TRBJ2-5; 7 bases align to TRBD2. CDR1 and CDR2 (germline): SNHLY, FYNNEI. J was trimmed by 2 bases and V by 1 base; bases with no gene match: 1. This CDR3 has 14 residues. CDR3 in DNA: TGTGCCAGCAGTGAAGGGACTAGACAAGAGACCCAGTACTTC. Protein sequence: CASSEGTRQETQYF.

V is TRBV6-6 and J is TRBJ1-2, with 7 bases lining up with TRBD1. J lost 0 bases, V lost 8 bases, and 3 bases had no gene match. This CDR3 has 13 residues. The germline V gene encodes CDR1 MNHNY and CDR2 SVGAGI (reference sequence). The CDR3 sequence: CASGDRANYGYTF. DNA of the CDR3: TGTGCCAGCGGGGACAGAGCTAACTATGGCTACACCTTC.

This clone was seen only once. The rearrangement links TRBV5-1 to TRBJ2-5; no firm D call. This CDR3 comprises 15 residues. CDR1 is SGHRS, CDR2 YFSETQ, per germline. The V end lost 0 bases, the J end lost 2 bases, and 11 bases lay between the germline ends. The DNA of the CDR3 is TGCGCCAGCAGCTTGGTAATAGCAGTGCAAGAGACCCAGTACTTC. This sequence encodes CASSLVIAVQETQYF.

V and J are TRBV7-8 and TRBJ1-1; D gene ambiguous. In germline, CDR1 is SGHVS, CDR2 FQNEAQ. This CDR3 is built from 13 residues. Trimming pared 1 base from V and 1 base from J, leaving 4 bases between. CDR3 loop: CASSLERNTEAFF. The DNA for the CDR3 is TGTGCCAGCAGCTTAGAGAGGAACACTGAAGCTTTCTTT.

The chain recombines TRBV19 with TRBJ1-1, with 7 bases identical to TRBD1. V shed 5 bases, J shed 1 base, and the junction held 4 bases outside the gene matches. CDR1 and CDR2 (germline): LNHDA, SQIVND (reference sequence). The CDR3 contains 14 residues. The CDR3 DNA sequence: TGTGCCAGTAGTCTGGGACAGCAGAACACTGAAGCTTTCTTT. Encoded protein: CASSLGQQNTEAFF. The whole variable domain, filled in from reference TRBV19 and TRBJ1-1, reads DGGITQSPKYLFRKEGQNVTLSCEQNLNHDAMYWYRQDPGQGLRLIYYSQIVNDFQKGDIAEGYSVSREKKESFPLTVTSAQKNPTAFYLCASSLGQQNTEAFFGQGTRLTVV.

This chain connects TRBV10-3 to TRBJ2-1; 7 positions agree with TRBD2. V was clipped by 0 bases and J by 9 bases; unmatched bases: 8. Germline loops: CDR1 ENHRY, CDR2 SYGVKD. The CDR3 is made up of 15 amino acids. The CDR3 DNA is TGTGCCATCAGTGAGTCTAGGACTAGTCGTGCTGAGCAGTTCTTC. This translates into CAISESRTSRAEQFF.

As concerns this clone: At one end, the junction sequence differs from germline, possibly due to a read error. CDR3 in DNA: TGTGCTAGCAGCCAACAGGGGCGATACAATGAGCAGTTCTTC. This codes for CASSQQGRYNEQFF. V is TRBV7-7 and J is TRBJ2-1, with 7 bases that match TRBD1. Per the germline V gene, CDR1 is SSHAT and CDR2 is FNYEAQ (reference sequence). This CDR3 is 14 amino acids long.

This clone was observed a handful of times. This chain joins TRBV6-6 and TRBJ1-3, with D perhaps matching TRBD1 (5 bases). The CDR3 spans 13 residues. V gave up 6 bases and J gave up 4 bases, with 10 bases separating them. CDR1 is MNHNY, CDR2 SVGAGI, per germline (reference sequence). The CDR3 reads CASRRQRGNTIYF. DNA for the CDR3: TGTGCCAGCAGACGACAGCGCGGAAACACCATATATTTT.

With respect to this clone: At one end, the junction sequence differs from germline, possibly due to a read error. The chain carries TRBV6-5 and TRBJ1-2; 8 positions agree with TRBD1. In germline, CDR1 is MNHEY, CDR2 SVGAGI. The CDR3 covers 16 residues. The CDR3 reads CASTYPSTGENYGYTF. The CDR3 coding sequence is TGTGCCAGCACTTACCCTTCGACAGGGGAGAACTATGGCTACACCTTC.

Comments on this clone: This CDR3 fails to terminate in the conserved phenylalanine or tryptophan, so it likely reflects a read error. The chain employs TRBV5-1 and TRBJ1-4; weak D call: TRBD1 (5 bases). The CDR3 runs to 15 residues. From germline, CDR1 is SGHRS and CDR2 YFSETQ. V was shortened by 4 bases and J by 4 bases, with 14 bases between the two germline ends. CDR3 bases: TGCGCCAGCAGCACCGGGGGGACCGATAATGAAAAACTGTTTGTT. Amino acid sequence: CASSTGGTDNEKLFV.

The rearrangement uses TRBV6-1 and TRBJ2-7, with 10 bases identical to TRBD2. Trimming took 5 bases from V and 3 from J; bases not matched to a gene: 4. This CDR3 is 14 amino acids long. From germline, CDR1 is MNHNS and CDR2 SASEGT. CDR3 coding DNA: TGTGCCAGCAGTAGGACTAGCGGAAACTACGAGCAGTACTTC. It translates to CASSRTSGNYEQYF.

The genes are TRBV19 and TRBJ2-5; 8 nucleotides agree with TRBD2. This CDR3 is built from 16 residues. Germline assignment: CDR1 LNHDA and CDR2 SQIVND (reference sequence). The J segment lost 3 bases and the V segment lost 3 bases, leaving 9 bases of the junction unmatched. The CDR3 here is CASSMRLGAGEETQYF. The DNA for the CDR3 is TGTGCCAGTAGTATGCGTCTGGGAGCGGGGGAAGAGACCCAGTACTTC.

CDR3 protein: CASSLVGSGTLYEQYF. CDR3 DNA sequence: TGCGCCAGCAGCTTGGTGGGTTCGGGGACTCTCTACGAGCAGTACTTC. The rearrangement links TRBV5-1 to TRBJ2-7; the D gene is possibly TRBD2 (6 bases). V lost 0 bases and J 3 bases, leaving 16 bases between the germline ends. The CDR3 loop spans 16 amino acids. Germline lookup yields CDR1 SGHRS and CDR2 YFSETQ.

This clone was found a few times. The chain couples TRBV5-1 to TRBJ2-1; TRBD1 agrees at 7 bases. V gave up 5 bases and J gave up 9 bases; unmatched junction bases: 2. The CDR3 runs to 11 residues. From germline, CDR1 is SGHRS and CDR2 YFSETQ. CDR3 loop: CASRTGLEQFF. The CDR3 DNA reads TGCGCCAGCAGGACAGGGCTTGAGCAGTTCTTC.

The chain combines TRBV29-1 with TRBJ2-3, with 10 nucleotides matching TRBD2. CDR1 SQVTM and CDR2 ANQGSEA come from the germline V gene. Trimming cost V 6 bases and J 1 base; bases outside gene matches: 7. This CDR3 region has 15 residues. CDR3 coding DNA: TGCAGCGTCCAACAAAGCGGGGGGGGCACAGATACGCAGTATTTT. This codes for CSVQQSGGGTDTQYF.